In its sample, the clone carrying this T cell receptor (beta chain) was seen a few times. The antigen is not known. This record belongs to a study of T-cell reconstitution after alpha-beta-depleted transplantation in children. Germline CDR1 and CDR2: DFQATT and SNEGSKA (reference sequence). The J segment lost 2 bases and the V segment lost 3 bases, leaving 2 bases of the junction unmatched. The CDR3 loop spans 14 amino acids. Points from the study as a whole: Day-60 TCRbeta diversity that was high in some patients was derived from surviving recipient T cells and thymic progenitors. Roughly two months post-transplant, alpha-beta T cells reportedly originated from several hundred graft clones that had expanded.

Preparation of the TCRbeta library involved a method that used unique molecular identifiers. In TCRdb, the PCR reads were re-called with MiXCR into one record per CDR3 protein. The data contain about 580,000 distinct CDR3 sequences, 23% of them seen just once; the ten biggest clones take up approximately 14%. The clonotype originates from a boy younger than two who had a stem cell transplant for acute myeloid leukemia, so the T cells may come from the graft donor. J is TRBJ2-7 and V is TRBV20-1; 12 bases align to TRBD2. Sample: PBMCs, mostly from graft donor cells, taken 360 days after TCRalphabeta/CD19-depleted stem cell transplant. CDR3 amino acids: CSASGLAGPYEQYV. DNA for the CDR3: TGCAGTGCTAGTGGACTAGCGGGACCCTACGAGCAGTACGTC.